A single sample is the source of the 10 T cell receptor beta chains below, sequenced in a study of cytomegalovirus exposure and HLA in healthy donors. The PCR used 60 Vbeta and 13 Jbeta primers. Some clones are missing from TCRdb's copy, which holds only in-frame ones; the method was immunoSEQ multiplex PCR. Of roughly 240,000 clones in the sample, approximately 78% were seen once. Sequenced sample: PBMCs. These receptors were obtained from a boy aged 5-17 years in good health and CMV-seronegative.

The rearrangement joins TRBV5-4 to TRBJ2-1, with a possible D match to TRBD2 (5 bases). Trimming left V 3 bases short and J 8 bases short, with 21 bases between. The CDR3 runs to 16 residues. Germline V lookup: CDR1 SGHNT, CDR2 YYREEE (reference sequence). The CDR3 region is CASSSGSGSGVYEQFF. CDR3 nucleotides: TGTGCCAGCAGCTCGGGGTCGGGGTCAGGAGTCTATGAGCAGTTCTTC.

This chain uses TRBV6-5 with TRBJ2-7; 8 bases fit TRBD1. In germline, CDR1 is MNHEY, CDR2 SVGAGI. Trimming removed 6 bases from V and 2 bases from J; junction bases left unmatched: 9. The CDR3 has 15 residues. Here the CDR3 reads CASRRQGRTPYEQYF. CDR3 nucleotide sequence: TGTGCCAGCAGACGACAGGGGCGGACGCCCTACGAGCAGTACTTC.

This CDR3 is CASRNCGRLPYNEQFF. As DNA, the CDR3 is TGCGCCAGCAGGAACTGCGGGAGGCTCCCCTACAATGAGCAGTTCTTC. The chain combines TRBV10-1 with TRBJ2-1; 8 bases fit TRBD2. Germline V gene sequence: CDR1 WNHNN, CDR2 SYGVQD (reference sequence). V lost 6 bases, J lost 2 bases, and 9 bases stayed unmatched. This CDR3 contains 16 residues.

The chain couples TRBV11-3 to TRBJ1-4; no definite D call. The CDR3 extends over 15 amino acids. Germline V gene sequence: CDR1 SGHNT, CDR2 YENEEA. Trimming took off 5 bases at V and 0 bases at J, with 10 bases between the two ends. DNA for the CDR3: TGTGCCAGCAGCCTAAGGAGTGCAACTAATGAAAAACTGTTTTTT. It yields the protein CASSLRSATNEKLFF.

This clone has more than one count but fewer than ten. The rearrangement joins TRBV2 to TRBJ1-2; tentatively, D is TRBD1 (5 bases). This CDR3 spans 13 amino acids. Germline V lookup: CDR1 SNHLY, CDR2 FYNNEI. The V end was cut by 4 bases, the J end by 2 bases, with 8 bases between. CDR3 sequence: CASSGRVNYGYTF. CDR3 bases: TGTGCCAGCAGTGGCAGGGTGAACTATGGCTACACCTTC.

This clone was found once. This rearrangement joins TRBV30 to TRBJ2-5; TRBD2 aligns across 11 bases. Germline V gives CDR1 GTSNPN, CDR2 SVGIG (reference sequence). CDR3 length equals 16 residues. Trimming at V came to 3 bases and at J to 3 bases, leaving 9 bases not matched to a gene. CDR3 coding DNA: TGTGCCTGGAGGCCGAGACTAGCGGGATTAAAAGAGACCCAGTACTTC. Protein: CAWRPRLAGLKETQYF.

This chain links TRBV29-1 with TRBJ2-3; 10 bases fit TRBD2. V shed 4 bases and J 6 bases; nucleotides not matched to a gene: 10. CDR1 and CDR2 from the germline V gene are SQVTM and ANQGSEA. The CDR3 consists of 15 residues. DNA for the CDR3: TGCAGCGTTGGGAAACTAGCGGGACGGCGTGATACGCAGTATTTT. Translating it yields CSVGKLAGRRDTQYF.

This clone was detected only once. The gene calls are TRBV13 and TRBJ2-7; a possible D gene is TRBD1 (5 bases). The CDR3 totals 14 residues. The germline V gene has CDR1 PRHDT and CDR2 FYEKMQ (reference sequence). The V and J ends lost 4 bases and 2 bases respectively, with 12 bases between them. The DNA for the CDR3 is TGTGCCAGCAGCTACCAGGGAAGTACCTACGAGCAGTACTTC. Protein: CASSYQGSTYEQYF.

This clone was seen only a few times. The V gene is TRBV27, the J gene TRBJ1-5, with D perhaps TRBD1 (5 bases). The germline gives CDR1 MNHEY, CDR2 SMNVEV (reference sequence). The CDR3 has 15 residues. V was cut by 5 bases and J by 3 bases, with 14 bases left in between. The CDR3 here is CASSPQGTTNQPQHF. CDR3 DNA: TGTGCCAGCAGTCCCCAAGGGACTACCAATCAGCCCCAGCATTTT.

This chain links TRBV6-1 with TRBJ1-2; possible D gene TRBD1, 6 bases. CDR1 and CDR2 (germline): MNHNS, SASEGT. The CDR3 is 13 amino acids. V gave up 8 bases and J gave up 2 bases, with 12 bases separating them. This CDR3 reads CASRGTGNYGYTF. The CDR3 DNA sequence: TGTGCCAGCCGGGGTACAGGGAACTATGGCTACACCTTC.